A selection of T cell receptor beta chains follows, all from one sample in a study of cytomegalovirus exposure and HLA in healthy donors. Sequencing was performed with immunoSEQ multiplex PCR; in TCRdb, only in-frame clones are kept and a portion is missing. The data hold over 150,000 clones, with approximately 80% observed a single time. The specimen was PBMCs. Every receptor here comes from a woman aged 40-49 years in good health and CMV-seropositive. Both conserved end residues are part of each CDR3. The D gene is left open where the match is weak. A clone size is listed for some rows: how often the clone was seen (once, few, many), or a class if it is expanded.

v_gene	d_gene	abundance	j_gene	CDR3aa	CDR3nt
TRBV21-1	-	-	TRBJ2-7	CASRRRQGVGEQYF	TGTGCCAGCAGGCGACGACAGGGAGTTGGCGAGCAGTACTTC
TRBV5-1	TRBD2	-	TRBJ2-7	CASSLELADEQYF	TGCGCCAGCAGCTTGGAACTAGCGGACGAGCAGTACTTC
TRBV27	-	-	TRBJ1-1	CASSLSSGSAEAFF	TGTGCCAGCAGTTTATCGAGCGGATCTGCTGAAGCTTTCTTT
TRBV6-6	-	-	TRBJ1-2	CASKTTQDTGYTF	TGTGCCAGCAAGACAACGCAGGATACGGGCTACACCTTC
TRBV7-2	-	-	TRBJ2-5	CASSLLPGQMQETQYF	TGTGCCAGCAGCTTACTCCCCGGACAGATGCAAGAGACCCAGTACTTC
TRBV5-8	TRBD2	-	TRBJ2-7	CASSPLGGGAGDEQYF	TGTGCCAGCAGCCCACTGGGCGGGGGGGCCGGAGACGAGCAGTACTTC
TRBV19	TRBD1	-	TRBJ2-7	CASSIPDRGKYEQYF	TGTGCCAGTAGTATCCCTGACAGGGGAAAGTACGAGCAGTACTTC
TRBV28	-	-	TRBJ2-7	CASSPSTGTYEQYF	TGTGCCAGCAGCCCCTCAACAGGGACCTACGAGCAGTACTTC
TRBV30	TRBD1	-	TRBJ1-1	CAWSRQGPTEAFF	TGTGCCTGGAGTCGACAGGGACCCACTGAAGCTTTCTTT
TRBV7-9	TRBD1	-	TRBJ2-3	CASSSELDRGLYTQYF	TGTGCCAGCAGCTCAGAATTGGACAGGGGGCTTTATACGCAGTATTTT
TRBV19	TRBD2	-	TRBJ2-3	CASSIQPSGRGGTDTQYF	TGTGCCAGTAGTATCCAGCCTAGCGGGAGGGGGGGAACAGATACGCAGTATTTT
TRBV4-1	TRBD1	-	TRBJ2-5	CASSQDEGAGETQYF	TGCGCCAGCAGCCAAGATGAGGGGGCGGGAGAGACCCAGTACTTC
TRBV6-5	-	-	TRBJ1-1	CASSYPASGGAFF	TGTGCCAGCAGTTACCCGGCGTCAGGTGGGGCTTTCTTT
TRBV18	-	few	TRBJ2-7	CASSPSRSQGLGEQYF	TGTGCCAGCTCACCTTCAAGGTCCCAGGGGTTGGGCGAGCAGTACTTC
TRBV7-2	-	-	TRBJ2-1	CASSLDSTSSYNEQFF	TGTGCCAGCAGCTTGGACTCGACTAGCTCCTACAATGAGCAGTTCTTC
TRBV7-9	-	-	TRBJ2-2	CASSYLGGTGELFF	TGTGCCAGCAGCTACCTAGGGGGTACCGGGGAGCTGTTTTTT
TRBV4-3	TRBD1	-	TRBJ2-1	CASRQSTGGFYNEQFF	TGCGCCAGCAGGCAGTCAACAGGGGGCTTCTACAATGAGCAGTTCTTC
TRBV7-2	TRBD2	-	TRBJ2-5	CASSLGTSGGAGETQYF	TGTGCCAGCAGCTTGGGGACTAGCGGGGGGGCAGGGGAGACCCAGTACTTC
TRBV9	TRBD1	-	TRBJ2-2	CASSMLTGADTGELFF	TGTGCCAGCAGCATGCTGACAGGGGCCGACACCGGGGAGCTGTTTTTT
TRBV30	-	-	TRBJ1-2	CAWGRQTLYGYTF	TGTGCCTGGGGGAGACAAACTCTCTATGGCTACACCTTC
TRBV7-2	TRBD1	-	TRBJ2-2	CASSSGQGATGELFF	TGTGCCAGCAGCTCTGGACAGGGGGCGACCGGGGAGCTGTTTTTT
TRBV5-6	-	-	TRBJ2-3	CASSSNTGLADTQYF	TGTGCCAGCAGTTCTAATACAGGGTTGGCAGATACGCAGTATTTT
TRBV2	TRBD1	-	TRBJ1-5	CASSEGGTGEQPQHF	TGTGCCAGCAGTGAAGGGGGGACAGGAGAGCAGCCCCAGCATTTT
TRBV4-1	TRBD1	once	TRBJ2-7	CASSQERWRDRGTYEQYF	TGCGCCAGCAGCCAAGAGAGGTGGCGGGACAGGGGAACCTACGAGCAGTACTTC
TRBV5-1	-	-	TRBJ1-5	CASSLERYRDSNQPQHF	TGCGCCAGCAGCTTGGAACGCTACAGGGATAGCAATCAGCCCCAGCATTTT
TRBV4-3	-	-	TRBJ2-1	CASSQRTGIFPSMNEQFF	TGCGCCAGCAGCCAAAGGACGGGAATCTTTCCTTCCATGAATGAGCAGTTCTTC
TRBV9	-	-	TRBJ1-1	CASSPQAGDVNTEAFF	TGTGCCAGCAGCCCCCAGGCGGGCGACGTGAACACTGAAGCTTTCTTT
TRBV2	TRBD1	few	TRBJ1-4	CASVRTGGSEKLFF	TGTGCCTCCGTCCGGACAGGGGGCTCTGAAAAACTGTTTTTT
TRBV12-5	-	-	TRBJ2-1	CASGPGTGSYNEQFF	TGTGCTAGTGGCCCCGGCACGGGCTCCTACAATGAGCAGTTCTTC
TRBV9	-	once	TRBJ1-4	CASSPQGAPNEKLFF	TGTGCCAGCAGCCCGCAGGGTGCCCCTAATGAAAAACTGTTTTTT
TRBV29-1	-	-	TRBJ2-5	CSVDRGGYQETQYF	TGCAGCGTCGACAGGGGAGGGTACCAAGAGACCCAGTACTTC
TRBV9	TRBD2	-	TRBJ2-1	CASSVGGGGGNEQFF	TGTGCCAGCAGCGTAGGGGGCGGGGGGGGAAATGAGCAGTTCTTC
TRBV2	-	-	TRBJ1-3	CASRALRGSGNTIYF	TGTGCCAGCAGAGCGTTAAGGGGGTCAGGAAACACCATATATTTT
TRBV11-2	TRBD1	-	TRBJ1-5	CASSLDRGGQPQHF	TGTGCCAGCAGTCTAGACAGGGGCGGTCAGCCCCAGCATTTT
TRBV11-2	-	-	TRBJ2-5	CASSLLVETQYF	TGTGCCAGCAGCTTACTTGTAGAGACCCAGTACTTC
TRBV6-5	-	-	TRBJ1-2	CASTRGQNYGYTF	TGTGCCAGCACTAGAGGACAGAACTATGGCTACACCTTC
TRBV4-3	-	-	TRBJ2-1	CASSQGATREQFF	TGCGCCAGCAGCCAAGGCGCCACCCGTGAGCAGTTCTTC
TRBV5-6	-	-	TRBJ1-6	CASSLDSGNSPLHF	TGTGCCAGCAGCTTGGACAGTGGTAATTCACCCCTCCACTTT
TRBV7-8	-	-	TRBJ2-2	CASSPRPGQNTGELFF	TGTGCCAGCAGCCCGAGACCGGGACAGAACACCGGGGAGCTGTTTTTT
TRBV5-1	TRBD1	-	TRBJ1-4	CASSSQGANEKLFF	TGCGCCAGCTCATCCCAGGGGGCTAATGAAAAACTGTTTTTT
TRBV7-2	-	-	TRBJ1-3	CASSPTGRVPGNTIYF	TGTGCCAGCAGCCCAACGGGGAGGGTACCTGGAAACACCATATATTTT
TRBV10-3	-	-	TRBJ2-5	CATTIRQYQETQYF	TGTGCCACCACCATTCGACAATACCAAGAGACCCAGTACTTC
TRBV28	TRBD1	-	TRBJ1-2	CASRGTGAFYTF	TGTGCCAGCAGGGGGACAGGAGCGTTTTACACCTTC
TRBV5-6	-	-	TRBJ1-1	CASSFRARRWEEAFF	TGTGCCAGCAGCTTTAGGGCGCGCCGTTGGGAGGAAGCTTTCTTT
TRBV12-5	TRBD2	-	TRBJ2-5	CASGFETSRETQYF	TGTGCTAGTGGTTTCGAGACTAGCCGGGAGACCCAGTACTTC
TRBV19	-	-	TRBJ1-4	CASTPRGEGYGEKLFF	TGTGCCAGTACCCCTCGGGGGGAAGGTTATGGAGAAAAACTGTTTTTT
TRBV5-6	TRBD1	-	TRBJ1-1	CASSRPGGPEAFF	TGTGCCAGCAGTCGGCCAGGGGGCCCTGAAGCTTTCTTT
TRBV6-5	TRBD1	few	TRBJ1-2	CASANSNRGGYTF	TGTGCCAGCGCAAACTCAAACAGGGGTGGCTACACCTTC
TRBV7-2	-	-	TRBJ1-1	CASSMFDSITEAFF	TGTGCCAGCAGCATGTTTGACAGTATAACTGAAGCTTTCTTT